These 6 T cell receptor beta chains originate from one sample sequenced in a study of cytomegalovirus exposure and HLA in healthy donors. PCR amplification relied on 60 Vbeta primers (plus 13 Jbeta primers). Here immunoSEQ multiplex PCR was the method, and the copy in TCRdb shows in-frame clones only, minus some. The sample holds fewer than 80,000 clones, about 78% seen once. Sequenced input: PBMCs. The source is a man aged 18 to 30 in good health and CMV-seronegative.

This CDR3 reads CATSRNQRDRDTDTQYF. CDR3 bases: TGTGCCACCAGCAGAAACCAAAGGGACAGGGACACAGATACGCAGTATTTT. V is TRBV15 and J is TRBJ2-3, with 9 bases fitting TRBD1. Germline V gene sequence: CDR1 LNHNV, CDR2 YYDKDF (reference sequence). J gave up 2 bases and V 2 bases, and 8 bases lay outside the gene matches. The CDR3 consists of 17 residues.

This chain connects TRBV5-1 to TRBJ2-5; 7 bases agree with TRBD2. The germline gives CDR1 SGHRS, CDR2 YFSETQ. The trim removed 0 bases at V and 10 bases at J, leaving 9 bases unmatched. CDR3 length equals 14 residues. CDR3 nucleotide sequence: TGCGCCAGCAGCTTGGAACCTAGCGGAGGACGCCAGTACTTC. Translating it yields CASSLEPSGGRQYF.

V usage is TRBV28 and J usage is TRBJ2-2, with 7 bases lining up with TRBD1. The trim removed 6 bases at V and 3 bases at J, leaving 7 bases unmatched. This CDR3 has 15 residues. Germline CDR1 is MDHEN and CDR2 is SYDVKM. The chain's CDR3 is CASSGTARDTGELFF. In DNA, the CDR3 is TGTGCCAGCAGCGGGACAGCCCGAGACACCGGGGAGCTGTTTTTT.

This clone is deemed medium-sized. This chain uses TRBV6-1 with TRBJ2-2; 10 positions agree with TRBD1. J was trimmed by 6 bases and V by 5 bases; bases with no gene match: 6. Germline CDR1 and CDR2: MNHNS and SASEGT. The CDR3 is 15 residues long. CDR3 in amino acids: CASSPGQGSAGELFF. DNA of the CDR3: TGTGCCAGCAGTCCGGGACAGGGGTCCGCCGGGGAGCTGTTTTTT.

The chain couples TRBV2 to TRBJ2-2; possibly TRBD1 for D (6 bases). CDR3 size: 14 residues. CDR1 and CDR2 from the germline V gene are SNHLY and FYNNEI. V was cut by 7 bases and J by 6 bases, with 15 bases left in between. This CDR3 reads CASKQGPWAGELFF. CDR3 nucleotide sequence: TGTGCCAGCAAACAGGGTCCTTGGGCCGGGGAGCTGTTTTTT. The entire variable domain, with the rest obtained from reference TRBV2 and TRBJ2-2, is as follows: EPEVTQTPSHQVTQMGQEVILRCVPISNHLYFYWYRQILGQKVEFLVSFYNNEISEKSEIFDDQFSVERPDGSNFTLKIRSTKLEDSAMYFCASKQGPWAGELFFGEGSRLTVL.

CDR3 residues: CAISESKGQGEQPQHF. The CDR3 DNA is TGTGCCATCAGTGAGTCGAAGGGGCAGGGCGAGCAGCCCCAGCATTTT. The chain combines TRBV10-3 with TRBJ1-5; D may be TRBD1 (5 bases). The CDR3 is made up of 16 amino acids. Germline assignment: CDR1 ENHRY and CDR2 SYGVKD. The V end was cut by 0 bases, the J end by 7 bases, with 16 bases between.